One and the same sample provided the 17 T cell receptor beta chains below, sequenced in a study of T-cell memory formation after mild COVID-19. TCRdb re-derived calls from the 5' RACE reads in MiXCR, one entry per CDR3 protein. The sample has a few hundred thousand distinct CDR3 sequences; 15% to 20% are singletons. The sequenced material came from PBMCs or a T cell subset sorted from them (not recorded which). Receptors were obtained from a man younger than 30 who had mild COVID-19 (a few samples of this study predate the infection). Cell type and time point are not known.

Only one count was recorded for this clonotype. In nucleotides, the CDR3 is TGTGCCAGCAGTTTTCGGGGGGCGGAGACCCAGTACTTC. It yields the protein CASSFRGAETQYF. The chain employs TRBV12-3 or TRBV12-4 and TRBJ2-5, with D possibly TRBD2 on 7 matching bases. CDR3 size: 13 residues. V lost 3 bases to trimming and J lost 5 bases, with 10 bases between them.

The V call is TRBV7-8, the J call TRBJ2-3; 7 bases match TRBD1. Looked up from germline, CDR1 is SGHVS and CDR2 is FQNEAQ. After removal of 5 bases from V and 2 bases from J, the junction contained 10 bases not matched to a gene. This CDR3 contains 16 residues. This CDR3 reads CASSPRDRTYTDTQYF. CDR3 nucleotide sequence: TGTGCCAGCAGCCCCAGGGACAGAACCTACACAGATACGCAGTATTTT.

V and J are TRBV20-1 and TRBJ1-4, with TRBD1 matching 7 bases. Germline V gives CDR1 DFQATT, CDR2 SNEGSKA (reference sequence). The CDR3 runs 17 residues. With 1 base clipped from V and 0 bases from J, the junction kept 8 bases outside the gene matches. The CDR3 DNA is TGCAGTGCTAGAGTTAGGACAGGCTCCACAACTAATGAAAAACTGTTTTTT. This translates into CSARVRTGSTTNEKLFF.

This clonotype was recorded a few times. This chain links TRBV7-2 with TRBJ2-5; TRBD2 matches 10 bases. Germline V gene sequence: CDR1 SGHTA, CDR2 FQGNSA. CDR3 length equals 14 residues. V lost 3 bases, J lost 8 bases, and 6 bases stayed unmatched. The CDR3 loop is CASSFQSGGETQYF. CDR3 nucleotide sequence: TGTGCCAGCAGCTTTCAGAGCGGGGGGGAAACCCAGTACTTC.

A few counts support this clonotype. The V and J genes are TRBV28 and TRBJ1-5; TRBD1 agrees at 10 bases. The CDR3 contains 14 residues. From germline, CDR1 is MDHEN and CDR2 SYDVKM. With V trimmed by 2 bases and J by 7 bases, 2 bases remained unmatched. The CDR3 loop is CASSLDRGQQPQHF. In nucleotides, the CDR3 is TGTGCCAGCAGTTTAGACAGGGGGCAACAGCCCCAGCATTTT.

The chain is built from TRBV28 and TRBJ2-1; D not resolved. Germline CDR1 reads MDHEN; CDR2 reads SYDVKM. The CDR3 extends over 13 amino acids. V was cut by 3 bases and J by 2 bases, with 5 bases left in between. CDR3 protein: CASSFYTYNEQFF. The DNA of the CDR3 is TGTGCCAGCAGTTTCTACACCTACAATGAGCAGTTCTTC. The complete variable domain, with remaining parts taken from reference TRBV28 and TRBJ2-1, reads DVKVTQSSRYLVKRTGEKVFLECVQDMDHENMFWYRQDPGLGLRLIYFSYDVKMKEKGDIPEGYSVSREKKERFSLILESASTNQTSMYLCASSFYTYNEQFFGPGTRLTVL.

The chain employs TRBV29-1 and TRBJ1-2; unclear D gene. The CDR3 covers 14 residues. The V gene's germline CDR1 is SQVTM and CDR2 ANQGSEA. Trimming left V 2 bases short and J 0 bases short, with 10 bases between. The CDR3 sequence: CSVELAETNYGYTF. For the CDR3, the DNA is TGCAGCGTTGAACTGGCGGAGACTAACTATGGCTACACCTTC.

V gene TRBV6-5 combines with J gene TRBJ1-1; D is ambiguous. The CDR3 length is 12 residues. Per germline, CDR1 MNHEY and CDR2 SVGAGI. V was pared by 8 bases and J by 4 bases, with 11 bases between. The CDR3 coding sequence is TGTGCCAGCTTGGGGTCGGGCACTGAAGCTTTCTTT. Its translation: CASLGSGTEAFF.

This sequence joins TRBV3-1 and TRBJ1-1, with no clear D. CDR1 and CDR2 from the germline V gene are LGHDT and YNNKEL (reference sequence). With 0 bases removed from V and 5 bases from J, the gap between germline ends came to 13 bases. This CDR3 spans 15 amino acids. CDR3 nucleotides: TGTGCCAGCAGCCAAGAAGAAGGGCCTTGGACTGAAGCTTTCTTT. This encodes CASSQEEGPWTEAFF.

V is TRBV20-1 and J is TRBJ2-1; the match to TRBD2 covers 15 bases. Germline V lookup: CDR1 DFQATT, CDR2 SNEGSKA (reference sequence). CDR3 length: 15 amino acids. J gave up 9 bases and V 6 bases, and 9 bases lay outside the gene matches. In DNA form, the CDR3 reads TGCAGTGCGGACTGGACTAGCGGGGGGGCTGGTGAGCAGTTCTTC. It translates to CSADWTSGGAGEQFF.

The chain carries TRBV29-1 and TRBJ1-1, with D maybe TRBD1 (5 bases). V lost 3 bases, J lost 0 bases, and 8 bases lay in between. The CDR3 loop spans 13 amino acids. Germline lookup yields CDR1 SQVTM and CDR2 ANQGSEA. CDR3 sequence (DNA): TGCAGCGTTGAGGGCAGGGTGAACACTGAAGCTTTCTTT. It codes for CSVEGRVNTEAFF. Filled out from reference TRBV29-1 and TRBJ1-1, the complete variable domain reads SAVISQKPSRDICQRGTSLTIQCQVDSQVTMMFWYRQQPGQSLTLIATANQGSEATYESGFVIDKFPISRPNLTFSTLTVSNMSPEDSSIYLCSVEGRVNTEAFFGQGTRLTVV.

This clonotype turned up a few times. CDR3 amino acids: CSVERQGGYEQYF. DNA of the CDR3: TGCAGCGTTGAGAGGCAGGGGGGGTACGAGCAGTACTTC. The chain couples TRBV29-1 to TRBJ2-7; D tentatively fits TRBD1 or TRBD2 (7 bases each). Trimming left V 3 bases short and J 4 bases short, with 13 bases between. The CDR3 covers 13 residues. CDR1 is SQVTM and CDR2 is ANQGSEA in the germline V gene.

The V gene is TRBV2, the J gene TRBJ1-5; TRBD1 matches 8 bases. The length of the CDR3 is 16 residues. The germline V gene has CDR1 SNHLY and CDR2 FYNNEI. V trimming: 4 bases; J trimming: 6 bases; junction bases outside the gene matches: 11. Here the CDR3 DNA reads TGTGCCAGCAGTGGCTTTCAGGGGGCGGTCGGTCAGCCCCAGCATTTT. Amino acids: CASSGFQGAVGQPQHF.

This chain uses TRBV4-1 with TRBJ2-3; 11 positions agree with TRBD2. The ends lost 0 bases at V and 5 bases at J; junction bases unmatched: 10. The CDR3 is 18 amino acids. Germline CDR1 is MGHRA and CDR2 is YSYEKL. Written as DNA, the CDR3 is TGCGCCAGCAGCCAAGAAAGACTGCTAGCGGGGGGAGGAGATACGCAGTATTTT. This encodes CASSQERLLAGGGDTQYF.

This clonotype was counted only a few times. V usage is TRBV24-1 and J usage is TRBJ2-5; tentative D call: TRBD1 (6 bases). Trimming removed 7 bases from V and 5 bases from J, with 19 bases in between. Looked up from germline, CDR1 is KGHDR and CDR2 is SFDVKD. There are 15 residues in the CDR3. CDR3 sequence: CATSSKSGVVETQYF. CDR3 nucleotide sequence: TGTGCCACCAGCTCAAAATCAGGGGTTGTGGAGACCCAGTACTTC.

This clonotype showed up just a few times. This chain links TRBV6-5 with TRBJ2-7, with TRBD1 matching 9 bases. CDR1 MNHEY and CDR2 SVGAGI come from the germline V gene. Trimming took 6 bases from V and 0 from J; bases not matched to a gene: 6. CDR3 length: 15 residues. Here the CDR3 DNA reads TGTGCCAGCAGACGAGGACAGGGGAGCTCCTACGAGCAGTACTTC. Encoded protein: CASRRGQGSSYEQYF.

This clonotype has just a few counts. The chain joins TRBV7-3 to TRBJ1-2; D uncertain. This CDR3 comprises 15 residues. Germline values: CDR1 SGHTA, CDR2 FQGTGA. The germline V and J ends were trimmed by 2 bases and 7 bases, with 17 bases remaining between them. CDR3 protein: CASSLEPGPTTGYTF. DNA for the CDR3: TGTGCCAGCAGCTTAGAACCGGGCCCTACAACTGGCTACACCTTC.